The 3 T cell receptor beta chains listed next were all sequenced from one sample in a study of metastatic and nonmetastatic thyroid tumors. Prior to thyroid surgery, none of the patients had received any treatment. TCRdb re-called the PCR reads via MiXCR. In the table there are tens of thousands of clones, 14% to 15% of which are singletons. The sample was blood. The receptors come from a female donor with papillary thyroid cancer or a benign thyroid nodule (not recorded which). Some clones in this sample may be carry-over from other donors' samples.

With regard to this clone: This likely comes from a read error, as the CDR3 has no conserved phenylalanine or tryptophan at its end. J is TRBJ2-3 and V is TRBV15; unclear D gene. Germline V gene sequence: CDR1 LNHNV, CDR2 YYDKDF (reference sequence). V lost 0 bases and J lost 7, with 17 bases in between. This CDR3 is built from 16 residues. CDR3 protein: CATSRDLVEPNHTQYV. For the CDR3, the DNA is TGTGCCACCAGCAGAGATCTAGTGGAGCCCAATCATACGCAGTATGTT.

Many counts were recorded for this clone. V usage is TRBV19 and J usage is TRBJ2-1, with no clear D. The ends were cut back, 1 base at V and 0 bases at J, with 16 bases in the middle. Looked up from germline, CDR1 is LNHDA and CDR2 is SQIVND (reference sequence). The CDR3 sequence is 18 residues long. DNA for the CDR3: TGTGCCAGTAGTATAGTGTATTCGAAGGCTAGCTCCTACAATGAGCAGTTCTTC. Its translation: CASSIVYSKASSYNEQFF.

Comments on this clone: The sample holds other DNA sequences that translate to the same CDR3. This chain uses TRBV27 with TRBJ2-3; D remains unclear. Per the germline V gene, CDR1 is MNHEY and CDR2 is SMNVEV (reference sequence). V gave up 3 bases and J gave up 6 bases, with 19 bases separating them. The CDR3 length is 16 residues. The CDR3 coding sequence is TGTGCCAGCAGTTTGGCCGGTACTCCTCGTAGGGATACGCAGTATTTT. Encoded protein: CASSLAGTPRRDTQYF.